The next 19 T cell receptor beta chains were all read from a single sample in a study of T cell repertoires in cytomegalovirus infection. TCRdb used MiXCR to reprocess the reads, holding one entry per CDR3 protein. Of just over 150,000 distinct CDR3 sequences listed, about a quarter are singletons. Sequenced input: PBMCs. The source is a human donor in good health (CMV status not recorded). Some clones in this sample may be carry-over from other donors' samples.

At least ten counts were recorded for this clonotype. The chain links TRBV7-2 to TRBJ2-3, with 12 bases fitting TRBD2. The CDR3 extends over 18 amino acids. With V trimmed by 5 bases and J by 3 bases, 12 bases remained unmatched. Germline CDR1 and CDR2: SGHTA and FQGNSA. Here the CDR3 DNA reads TGTGCCAGCAGCACTATAGCCCTAGCGGGGGGGCGGACAGATACGCAGTATTTT. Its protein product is CASSTIALAGGRTDTQYF. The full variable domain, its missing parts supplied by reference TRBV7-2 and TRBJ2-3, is GAGVSQSPSNKVTEKGKDVELRCDPISGHTALYWYRQSLGQGLEFLIYFQGNSAPDKSGLPSDRFSAERTGGSVSTLTIQRTQQEDSAVYLCASSTIALAGGRTDTQYFGPGTRLTVL.

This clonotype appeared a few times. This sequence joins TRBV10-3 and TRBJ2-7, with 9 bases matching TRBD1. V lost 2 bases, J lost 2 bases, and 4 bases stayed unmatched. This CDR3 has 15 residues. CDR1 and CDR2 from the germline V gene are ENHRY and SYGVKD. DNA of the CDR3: TGTGCCATCAGTGAGAGGGGACAGGGAGCCTACGAGCAGTACTTC. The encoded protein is CAISERGQGAYEQYF.

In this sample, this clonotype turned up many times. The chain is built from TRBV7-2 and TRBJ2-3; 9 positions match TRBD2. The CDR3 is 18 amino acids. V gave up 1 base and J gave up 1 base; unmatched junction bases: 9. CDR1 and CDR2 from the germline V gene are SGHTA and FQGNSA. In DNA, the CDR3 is TGTGCCAGCAGCTTAGTGTCGGCGGGAGGGTTCGGCACAGATACGCAGTATTTT. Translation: CASSLVSAGGFGTDTQYF.

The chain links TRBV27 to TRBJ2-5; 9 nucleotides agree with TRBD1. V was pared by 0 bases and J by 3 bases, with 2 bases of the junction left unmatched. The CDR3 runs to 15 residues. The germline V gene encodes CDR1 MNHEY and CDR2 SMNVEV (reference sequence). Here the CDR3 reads CASSLSGTGKETQYF. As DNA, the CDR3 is TGTGCCAGCAGTTTATCCGGGACAGGGAAAGAGACCCAGTACTTC.

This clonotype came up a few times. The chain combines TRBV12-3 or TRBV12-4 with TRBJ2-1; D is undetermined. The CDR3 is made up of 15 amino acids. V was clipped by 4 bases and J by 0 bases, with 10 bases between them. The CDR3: CASSSPQSSYNEQFF. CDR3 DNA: TGTGCCAGCAGTTCCCCCCAATCCTCCTACAATGAGCAGTTCTTC.

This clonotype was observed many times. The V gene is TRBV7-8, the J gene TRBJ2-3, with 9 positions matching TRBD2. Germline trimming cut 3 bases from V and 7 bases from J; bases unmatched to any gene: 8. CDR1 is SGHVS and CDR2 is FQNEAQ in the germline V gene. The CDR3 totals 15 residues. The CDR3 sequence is CASSFGTSSVNTQYF. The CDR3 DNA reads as TGTGCCAGCAGCTTCGGGACTAGCAGCGTGAATACGCAGTATTTT.

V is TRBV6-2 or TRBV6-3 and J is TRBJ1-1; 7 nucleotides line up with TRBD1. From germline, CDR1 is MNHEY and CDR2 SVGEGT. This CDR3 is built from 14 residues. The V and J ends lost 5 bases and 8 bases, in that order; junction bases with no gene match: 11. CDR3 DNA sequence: TGTGCCAGCAGTCACCCCGACAGGGCGCCCGAAGCTTTCTTT. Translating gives CASSHPDRAPEAFF.

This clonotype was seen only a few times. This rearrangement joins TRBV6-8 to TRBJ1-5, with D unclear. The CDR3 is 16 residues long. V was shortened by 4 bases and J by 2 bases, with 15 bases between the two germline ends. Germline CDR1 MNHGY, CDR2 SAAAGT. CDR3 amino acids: CASSLVGKVGNQPQHF. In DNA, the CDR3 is TGTGCCAGCAGTTTGGTAGGGAAAGTCGGCAATCAGCCCCAGCATTTT.

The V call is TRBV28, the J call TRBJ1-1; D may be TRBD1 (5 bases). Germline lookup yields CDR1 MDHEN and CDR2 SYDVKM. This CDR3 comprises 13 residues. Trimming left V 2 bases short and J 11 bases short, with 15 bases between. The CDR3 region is CASSLGEWGWAFF. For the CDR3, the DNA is TGTGCCAGCAGTTTAGGGGAGTGGGGGTGGGCTTTCTTT.

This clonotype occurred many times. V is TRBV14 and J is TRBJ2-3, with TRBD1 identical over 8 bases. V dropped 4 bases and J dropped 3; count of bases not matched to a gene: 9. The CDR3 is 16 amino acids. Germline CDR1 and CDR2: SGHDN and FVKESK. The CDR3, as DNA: TGTGCCAGCAGCCCTAGGATTGGACAGGGAACAGATACGCAGTATTTT. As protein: CASSPRIGQGTDTQYF.

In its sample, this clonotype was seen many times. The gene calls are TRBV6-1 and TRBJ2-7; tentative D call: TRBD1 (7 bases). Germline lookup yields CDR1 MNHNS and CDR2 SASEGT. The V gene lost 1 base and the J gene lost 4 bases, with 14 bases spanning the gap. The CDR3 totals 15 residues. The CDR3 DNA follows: TGTGCCAGCAGTGAAGGACAGGGAGGTCTTTACGAGCAGTACTTC. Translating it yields CASSEGQGGLYEQYF.

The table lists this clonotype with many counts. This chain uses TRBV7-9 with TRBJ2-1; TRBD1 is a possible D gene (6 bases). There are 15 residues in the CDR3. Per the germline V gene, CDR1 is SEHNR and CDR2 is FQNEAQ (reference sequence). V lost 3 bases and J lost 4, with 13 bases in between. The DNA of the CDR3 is TGTGCCAGCAGCTTCTCGGCAGGGGAGTACAATGAGCAGTTCTTC. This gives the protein CASSFSAGEYNEQFF. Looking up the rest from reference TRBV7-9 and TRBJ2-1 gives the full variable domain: DTGVSQNPRHKITKRGQNVTFRCDPISEHNRLYWYRQTLGQGPEFLTYFQNEAQLEKSRLLSDRFSAERPKGSFSTLEIQRTEQGDSAMYLCASSFSAGEYNEQFFGPGTRLTVL.

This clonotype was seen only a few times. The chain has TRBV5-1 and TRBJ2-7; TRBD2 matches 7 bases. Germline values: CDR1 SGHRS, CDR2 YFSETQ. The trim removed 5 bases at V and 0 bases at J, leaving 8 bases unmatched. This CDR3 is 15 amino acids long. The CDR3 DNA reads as TGCGCCAGCAGAGGGAGAGCGGGGCCCTCCTACGAGCAGTACTTC. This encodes CASRGRAGPSYEQYF.

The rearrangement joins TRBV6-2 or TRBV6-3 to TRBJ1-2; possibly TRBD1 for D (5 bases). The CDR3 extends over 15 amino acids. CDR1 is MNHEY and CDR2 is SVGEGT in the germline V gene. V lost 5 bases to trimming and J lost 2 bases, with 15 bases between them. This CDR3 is CASSTTAWGNYGYTF. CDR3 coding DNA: TGTGCCAGCAGTACCACGGCTTGGGGCAACTATGGCTACACCTTC.

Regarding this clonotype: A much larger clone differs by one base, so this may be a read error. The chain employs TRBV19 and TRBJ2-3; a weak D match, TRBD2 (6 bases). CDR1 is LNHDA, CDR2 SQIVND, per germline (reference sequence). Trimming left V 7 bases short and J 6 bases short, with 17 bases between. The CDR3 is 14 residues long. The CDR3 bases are TGTGCCAGTACCACCGGGACTGGAGTTGATACGCAGTATTTT. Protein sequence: CASTTGTGVDTQYF. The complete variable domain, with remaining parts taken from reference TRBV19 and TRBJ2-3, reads DGGITQSPKYLFRKEGQNVTLSCEQNLNHDAMYWYRQDPGQGLRLIYYSQIVNDFQKGDIAEGYSVSREKKESFPLTVTSAQKNPTAFYLCASTTGTGVDTQYFGPGTRLTVL.

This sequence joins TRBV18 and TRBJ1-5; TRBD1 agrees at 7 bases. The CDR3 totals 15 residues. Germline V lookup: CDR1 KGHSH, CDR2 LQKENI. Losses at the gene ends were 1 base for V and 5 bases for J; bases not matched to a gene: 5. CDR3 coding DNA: TGTGCCAGCTCACCACAGGGGGCAGCTGATCAGCCCCAGCATTTT. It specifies CASSPQGAADQPQHF.

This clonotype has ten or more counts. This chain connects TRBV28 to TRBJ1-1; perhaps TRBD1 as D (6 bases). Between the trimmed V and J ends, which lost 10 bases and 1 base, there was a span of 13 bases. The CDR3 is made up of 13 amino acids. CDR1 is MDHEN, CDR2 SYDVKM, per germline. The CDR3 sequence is CATEDSPNTEAFF. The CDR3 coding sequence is TGTGCCACCGAGGACAGTCCGAACACTGAAGCTTTCTTT.

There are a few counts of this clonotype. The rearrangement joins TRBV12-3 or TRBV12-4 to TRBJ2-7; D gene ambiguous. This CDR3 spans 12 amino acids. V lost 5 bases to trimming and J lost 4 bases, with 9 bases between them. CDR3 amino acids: CASSPILYEQYF. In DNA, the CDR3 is TGTGCCAGCAGTCCTATATTATACGAGCAGTACTTC.

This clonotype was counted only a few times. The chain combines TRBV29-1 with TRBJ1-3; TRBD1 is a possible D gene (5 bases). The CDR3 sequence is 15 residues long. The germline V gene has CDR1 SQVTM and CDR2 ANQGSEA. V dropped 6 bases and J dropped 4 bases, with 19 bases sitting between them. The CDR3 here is CSVAGTRAGGNTIYF. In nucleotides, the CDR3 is TGCAGCGTCGCCGGGACCCGAGCAGGGGGAAACACCATATATTTT.